What follows describes a single T cell receptor (beta chain). The record originates from a study of OX40 agonist ivuxolimab in advanced cancers. Overall study: A history of anti-PD-1, anti-PD-L1 or anti-CTLA-4 therapy was acceptable, and roughly 40% had some.

There are 18 residues in the CDR3. Germline V lookup: CDR1 MDHEN, CDR2 SYDVKM. V lost 5 bases and J lost 0, with 22 bases in between. Data came from immunoSEQ multiplex PCR; TCRdb stores just in-frame clones and leaves some out. In the table there are under 25,000 clones, roughly 89% of which are singletons. This sequence was found in an adult with an advanced solid tumor such as melanoma, head and neck, liver or kidney cancer. The rearrangement uses TRBV28 and TRBJ1-2; D perhaps matches TRBD1 (5 bases). The source was CD4+ or CD8+ T cells sorted from blood, collected in a trial of the OX40 agonist ivuxolimab. The CDR3 loop is CASSTNWGVGQPNYGYTF. CDR3 DNA: TGTGCCAGCAGTACAAACTGGGGGGTTGGGCAGCCTAACTATGGCTACACCTTC.